This T cell receptor beta chain was recovered during a study of blood T cell repertoires in COVID-19 (dated by TCRdb to the early 2020s). General notes on the study: Samples covering the acute and convalescent phases of COVID-19 were provided by collaborators in the United States, Italy and Spain. Where available, HLA class I and class II types were obtained from metadata supplied by the sample provider rather than from assay-based typing. Subjects who had been exposed to COVID-19, were actively infected with it, or had recovered from it provided the deeply sampled blood TCRbeta repertoires that made up the dataset. The prospective study material was composed of cDNA or gDNA derived from T cells, B-cell-depleted T cells, or PBMCs. A freely available public database, intended as a resource for researchers studying the immune response to SARS-CoV-2, is where the repertoires were released. Samples came from the ongoing ImmuneRACE study (first 160 participants) plus 1,254 subjects from 6 global collaborators. Sample metadata almost always included a de-identified subject ID, COVID-19 status, age in years and sex.

The CDR3 goes from the cysteine to the phenylalanine over 15 residues. Only CDR3 DNA is held: 45 bases, read in frame from base 1. The germline V gene encodes CDR1 MNHEY and CDR2 SVGAGI. V is reduced by 6 bases and J by 2 bases, leaving a spacing of 14 bases between them. General findings and caveats noted by the study authors: The amount of clinical and demographic metadata varied by source and participant and was provided uncurated.

Collaborating institutions collected whole blood in K2EDTA tubes following their own protocols. For TCRbeta analysis, collaborator samples were shipped as frozen whole blood, as isolated PBMCs, or as DNA extracted from either sample type. The immunoSEQ Assay, a bias-controlled multiplex PCR, was used to amplify TCRbeta CDR3 regions from genomic DNA. Per the original workflow: The number of nucleated cells in each sample was estimated by amplification of reference gene primers within the assay. To quantify the absolute abundance of each unique TCRbeta CDR3 rearrangement, sequence reads were collapsed and filtered. For each sample, productive Simpson clonality was calculated as the square root of Simpson's diversity index across productive rearrangements. Not all clones reach the TCRdb copy of this immuneACCESS table, which keeps in-frame sequences only. Checked studies attribute under half of the gap to unresolved V genes and leave the rest unexplained. V and J calls and clone size are those listed in that table; D and trimming were worked out from the DNA. Here the sample has about 99,000 clones; 75% to 90% occur a single time. The biggest ten clones account for roughly a quarter of the sample.

Remarks on this clone: The antigen it recognizes is unknown. Per-base qualities were not stored, and no clone one base away is much larger.

This receptor was taken from a man between 60 and 75 years old with acute or convalescent COVID-19. The rearrangement joined TRBV6-5 to TRBJ1-3, and the D gene may be TRBD1, 5 bases matching. The specimen sequenced was peripheral blood. The CDR3 corresponds to CASSSEGHPGNTIYF. The bases read TGTGCCAGCAGCTCCGAAGGACACCCTGGAAACACCATATATTTT.